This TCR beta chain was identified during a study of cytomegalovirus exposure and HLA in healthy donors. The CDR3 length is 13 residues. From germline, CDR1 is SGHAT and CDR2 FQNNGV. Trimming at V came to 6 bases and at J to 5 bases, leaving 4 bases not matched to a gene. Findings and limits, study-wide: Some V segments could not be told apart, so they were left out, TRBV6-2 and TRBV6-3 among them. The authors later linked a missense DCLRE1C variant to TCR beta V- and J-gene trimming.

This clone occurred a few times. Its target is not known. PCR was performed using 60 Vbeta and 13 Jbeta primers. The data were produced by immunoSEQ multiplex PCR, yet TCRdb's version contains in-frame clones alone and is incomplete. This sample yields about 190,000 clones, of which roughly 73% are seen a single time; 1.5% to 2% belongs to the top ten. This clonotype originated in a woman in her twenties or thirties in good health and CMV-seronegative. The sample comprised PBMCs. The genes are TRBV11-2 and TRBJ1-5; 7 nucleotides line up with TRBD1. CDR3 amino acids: CASSSQGDQPQHF. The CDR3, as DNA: TGTGCCAGCAGTTCTCAGGGGGATCAGCCCCAGCATTTT.